This TCR beta chain came from a study of blood T cell repertoires in COVID-19. Across the study: COVID-19 samples collected from the United States, Italy and Spain covered acute and convalescent phases. T cells, B-cell-depleted T cells, or PBMCs provided the cDNA or gDNA that served as material.

Under the authors' procedure: How many nucleated cells were present was estimated from reference gene primer amplification. Libraries were prepared by immunoSEQ multiplex PCR; TCRdb keeps only in-frame clonotypes and omits some of them. That table furnishes V, J and clone size, whereas the DNA furnished D and trimming. This table holds more than 95,000 clones, roughly 87% found once. V was clipped by 1 base and J by 6 bases; unmatched bases: 7. This CDR3 region has 15 residues. From germline, CDR1 is MNHEY and CDR2 SMNVEV (reference sequence). The receptor was derived from a human donor in a cohort sampled during active COVID-19. Sequencing input: peripheral blood. The gene calls are TRBV27 and TRBJ2-5, with 8 bases lining up with TRBD2. The CDR3 nucleotides read TGTGCCAGCAGTTTATACGGCGGGAGGAGGAAGACCCAGTACTTC. Its translation is CASSLYGGRRKTQYF.